One TCR beta chain is described in this entry. This specimen comes from a study of radiation and T cells in renal cell carcinoma. The time point denotes: blood 4 weeks post-SBRT, at nephrectomy. Treatment given: 15 Gy SBRT to primary tumor, nephrectomy 4 weeks later. The protocol was immunoSEQ multiplex PCR, while the TCRdb copy is restricted to in-frame clones and leaves out a portion. The data contain roughly 170,000 clones, roughly 90% of them seen just once; the ten biggest clones take up over 9%. Per the germline V gene, CDR1 is LNHDA and CDR2 is SQIVND (reference sequence). V gave up 3 bases and J gave up 4 bases, with 10 bases separating them. The CDR3 sequence is 14 residues long.

The chain carries TRBV19 and TRBJ1-5, with D possibly matching TRBD1 (6 bases). The source material was blood, sampled from a patient whose treatment included radiotherapy and nephrectomy. The sequence was obtained from a woman aged 45-65 years with renal cell carcinoma. The CDR3 sequence is CASSIGQPNQPQHF. Here the CDR3 DNA reads TGTGCCAGTAGTATTGGACAGCCAAATCAGCCCCAGCATTTT.